These 31 T cell receptor beta chains were sequenced from one sample in a study of blood T cell repertoires in COVID-19. Generated by immunoSEQ multiplex PCR, the TCRdb table keeps only in-frame clones and is missing some. The sample lists some 120,000 clones; approximately 71% were seen once. Sequenced input: peripheral blood. These receptors were taken from a human donor in a cohort sampled during active COVID-19.

In nucleotides, the CDR3 is TGTGCCAGCTCACCACAGGGGGGGCAGGTCGAGCAGTACTTC. This sequence encodes CASSPQGGQVEQYF. The rearrangement joins TRBV18 to TRBJ2-7; maybe TRBD2 (7 bases). Between the trimmed V and J ends, which lost 1 base and 6 bases, there was a span of 13 bases. This CDR3 region has 14 residues. Germline V lookup: CDR1 KGHSH, CDR2 LQKENI.

The gene calls are TRBV5-1 and TRBJ1-1; possibly TRBD1 for D (6 bases). Trimming cost V 0 bases and J 6 bases, with 12 bases left between them. Germline CDR1 and CDR2: SGHRS and YFSETQ. The CDR3 runs to 14 residues. The CDR3 DNA follows: TGCGCCAGCAGCTTGGAGGGGGGGCTCGCTGAAGCTTTCTTT. As protein: CASSLEGGLAEAFF. Complete variable domain (other parts from reference TRBV5-1 and TRBJ1-1): KAGVTQTPRYLIKTRGQQVTLSCSPISGHRSVSWYQQTPGQGLQFLFEYFSETQRNKGNFPGRFSGRQFSNSRSEMNVSTLELGDSALYLCASSLEGGLAEAFFGQGTRLTVV.

This clone was observed once. CDR3 DNA sequence: TGTGCCAGCAGGGGCTATAGCAATCAGCCCCAGCATTTT. Amino acid sequence: CASRGYSNQPQHF. V is TRBV27 and J is TRBJ1-5; no clear D. V was pared by 6 bases and J by 0 bases, with 6 bases between. Germline CDR1 MNHEY, CDR2 SMNVEV (reference sequence). This CDR3 is 13 amino acids long.

J is TRBJ1-1 and V is TRBV5-4; D is possibly TRBD1 (6 bases). Trimming took 2 bases from V and 4 from J, leaving 21 bases between them. The germline gives CDR1 SGHNT, CDR2 YYREEE (reference sequence). CDR3 length: 17 residues. CDR3 residues: CASSFGITGSLSTEAFF. CDR3 coding DNA: TGTGCCAGCAGCTTTGGGATTACAGGGAGTCTGAGCACTGAAGCTTTCTTT.

Notes on this clone: This sample includes further DNA sequences coding for the same CDR3. DNA for the CDR3: TGTGCCAGCAGTCCTGGACAGGGATACGAGCAGTACTTC. Protein: CASSPGQGYEQYF. The chain couples TRBV12-3 or TRBV12-4 to TRBJ2-7, with TRBD1 identical over 8 bases. The V and J ends lost 5 bases and 4 bases, in that order; junction bases with no gene match: 4. The CDR3 runs 13 residues.

This sequence joins TRBV10-2 and TRBJ2-2; 7 nucleotides agree with TRBD1. Trimming at V came to 7 bases and at J to 8 bases, leaving 10 bases not matched to a gene. The CDR3 covers 14 residues. The germline V gene has CDR1 WSHSY and CDR2 SAAADI. The CDR3 sequence: CASKPGQLAGELFF. CDR3 sequence (DNA): TGCGCCAGCAAACCGGGACAGCTAGCAGGGGAGCTGTTTTTT.

The rearrangement joins TRBV5-5 to TRBJ1-2; a possible D gene is TRBD1 (5 bases). Germline assignment: CDR1 SGHKS and CDR2 YYEKEE (reference sequence). This CDR3 has 11 residues. The V end lost 0 bases, the J end lost 12 bases, and 9 bases lay between the germline ends. The CDR3 sequence: CASSLAGGNTF. Here the CDR3 DNA reads TGTGCCAGCAGCTTGGCCGGGGGAAACACCTTC.

This clone has only a few counts. The rearrangement uses TRBV5-1 and TRBJ1-2; 9 bases map to TRBD1. The germline gives CDR1 SGHRS, CDR2 YFSETQ. Unmatched junction bases numbered 2, after V lost 2 bases and J lost 6 bases. CDR3 size: 13 residues. CDR3 region: CASSLRTGDGYTF. Here the CDR3 DNA reads TGCGCCAGCAGCTTACGGACAGGGGATGGCTACACCTTC. Full variable domain (rest looked up from reference TRBV5-1 and TRBJ1-2): KAGVTQTPRYLIKTRGQQVTLSCSPISGHRSVSWYQQTPGQGLQFLFEYFSETQRNKGNFPGRFSGRQFSNSRSEMNVSTLELGDSALYLCASSLRTGDGYTFGSGTRLTVV.

This chain connects TRBV11-2 to TRBJ2-7; 9 bases are a match to TRBD1. Germline CDR1 SGHAT, CDR2 FQNNGV. The CDR3 covers 16 residues. Losses at the gene ends were 2 bases for V and 0 bases for J; bases not matched to a gene: 5. The CDR3 is CASSLRPGQGSYEQYF. The CDR3 DNA sequence: TGTGCCAGCAGCTTAAGACCGGGACAGGGCTCCTACGAGCAGTACTTC.

The CDR3 sequence: CASSRQGGTEAFF. Here the CDR3 DNA reads TGTGCCAGCAGCCGCCAGGGGGGCACGGAAGCTTTCTTT. The chain recombines TRBV11-2 with TRBJ1-1; 7 nucleotides line up with TRBD1. Germline CDR1 SGHAT, CDR2 FQNNGV. Trimming cost V 5 bases and J 8 bases; bases outside gene matches: 8. This CDR3 contains 13 residues.

The CDR3, as DNA: TGTGCCAGCAGTGTAGGACAGGCATTGGTGAACACTGAAGCTTTCTTT. This encodes CASSVGQALVNTEAFF. The rearrangement joins TRBV6-1 to TRBJ1-1; 7 bases align to TRBD1. V lost 4 bases and J lost 0; bases outside the gene matches: 8. The germline V gene has CDR1 MNHNS and CDR2 SASEGT. The CDR3 contains 16 residues.

The chain uses TRBV21-1 and TRBJ2-7; no check of the table's D call, TRBD1, against the DNA was made. TRBV21-1 constitutes a pseudogene. The CDR3 covers 13 residues. The CDR3 region has the DNA TGTGCCAGCAGCAGGACAGGGCCCTACGAGCAGTACTTC. Protein: CASSRTGPYEQYF.

The V call is TRBV5-1, the J call TRBJ2-7; D is perhaps TRBD1 (6 bases). This CDR3 contains 15 residues. Trimming cost V 3 bases and J 5 bases, with 18 bases left between them. The germline gives CDR1 SGHRS, CDR2 YFSETQ. The CDR3 protein is CASSSAWGLYNEQYF. The CDR3 DNA reads as TGCGCCAGCAGCTCCGCATGGGGGCTCTACAACGAGCAGTACTTC.

V and J are TRBV24-1 and TRBJ2-1; TRBD2 matches at 10 bases. Per the germline V gene, CDR1 is KGHDR and CDR2 is SFDVKD. The ends lost 4 bases at V and 3 bases at J; junction bases unmatched: 5. This CDR3 is 16 amino acids long. In nucleotides, the CDR3 is TGTGCCACCAGTGACCCCACTAGCGGGGACTACAATGAGCAGTTCTTC. Its protein product is CATSDPTSGDYNEQFF.

The V call is TRBV5-4, the J call TRBJ2-7; 9 bases line up with TRBD2. J lost 1 base, V lost 2 bases, and 4 bases had no gene match. Germline lookup yields CDR1 SGHNT and CDR2 YYREEE (reference sequence). This CDR3 is built from 15 residues. In nucleotides, the CDR3 is TGTGCCAGCAGCTTTGGCGGGAGGGGGTCCTACGAGCAGTACTTC. Its translation: CASSFGGRGSYEQYF.

This chain links TRBV30 with TRBJ2-7; D may be TRBD1 (6 bases). Germline CDR1 reads GTSNPN; CDR2 reads SVGIG (reference sequence). Trimming stripped 3 bases from V and 0 bases from J, with 6 bases between. This CDR3 region has 12 residues. The CDR3 region has the DNA TGTGCCTGGAGGGGGGCCTCCTACGAGCAGTACTTC. Translation gives CAWRGASYEQYF.

The chain combines TRBV18 with TRBJ2-5, with 13 bases fitting TRBD2. The length of the CDR3 is 15 residues. CDR1 KGHSH and CDR2 LQKENI come from the germline V gene. The ends lost 6 bases at V and 1 base at J; junction bases unmatched: 2. For the CDR3, the DNA is TGTGCCAGCTCTCGACTAGCGGGAGGCCAAGAGACCCAGTACTTC. Its protein is CASSRLAGGQETQYF.

This chain joins TRBV5-1 and TRBJ2-7; 8 bases map to TRBD2. The length of the CDR3 is 14 residues. The germline V gene has CDR1 SGHRS and CDR2 YFSETQ. V dropped 3 bases and J dropped 0; count of bases not matched to a gene: 2. Here the CDR3 reads CASSSGGPSYEQYF. The CDR3 DNA is TGCGCCAGCAGCTCGGGGGGGCCCTCCTACGAGCAGTACTTC.

This chain uses TRBV6-4 with TRBJ1-1; weak D call: TRBD1 (5 bases). The CDR3 has 16 residues. Germline CDR1 and CDR2: MRHNA and SNTAGT. Trimming left V 0 bases short and J 12 bases short, with 23 bases between. The CDR3 sequence: CASSDSQDFNPGGTFF. The CDR3 DNA follows: TGTGCCAGCAGTGACTCACAGGACTTTAATCCCGGGGGGACTTTCTTT.

The chain is built from TRBV4-2 and TRBJ1-3; D is possibly TRBD1 (6 bases). Germline V gene lookup returns CDR1 LGHNA and CDR2 YNFKEQ. V was pared by 0 bases and J by 3 bases, with 12 bases between. The CDR3 is 16 residues long. The CDR3, as DNA: TGTGCCAGCAGCCAAGAGTCGCAGGGGAGTGGAAACACCATATATTTT. Amino acid sequence: CASSQESQGSGNTIYF.

CDR3 region: CASSLGDRLPYEQYF. DNA for the CDR3: TGTGCCAGCAGCTTGGGGGACAGACTCCCCTACGAGCAGTACTTC. J is TRBJ2-7 and V is TRBV5-4; 7 nucleotides align to TRBD1. V lost 0 bases to trimming and J lost 2 bases; unmatched junction nucleotides: 5. CDR3 size: 15 residues. Germline assignment: CDR1 SGHNT and CDR2 YYREEE (reference sequence).

The chain uses TRBV24-1 and TRBJ1-2; a possible D gene is TRBD1 (5 bases). Germline assignment: CDR1 KGHDR and CDR2 SFDVKD. The CDR3 totals 13 residues. The V and J ends lost 3 bases and 6 bases respectively, with 10 bases between them. DNA of the CDR3: TGTGCCACCAGTGATGGGACTCAGAATGGCTACACCTTC. It translates to CATSDGTQNGYTF.

The chain carries TRBV7-3 and TRBJ1-1, with 7 positions matching TRBD1. Germline V gives CDR1 SGHTA, CDR2 FQGTGA. Trimming at V came to 4 bases and at J to 1 base, leaving 3 bases not matched to a gene. The length of the CDR3 is 14 residues. Here the CDR3 reads CASSYTGENTEAFF. The CDR3 DNA follows: TGTGCCAGCAGCTACACAGGGGAGAACACTGAAGCTTTCTTT. Variable domain in full (rest from reference TRBV7-3 and TRBJ1-1): GAGVSQTPSNKVTEKGKYVELRCDPISGHTALYWYRQSLGQGPEFLIYFQGTGAADDSGLPNDRFFAVRPEGSVSTLKIQRTERGDSAVYLCASSYTGENTEAFFGQGTRLTVV.

The chain has TRBV5-8 and TRBJ1-6, with 9 bases that match TRBD1. The V gene's germline CDR1 is SGHTS and CDR2 YDEGEE. The CDR3 runs 16 residues. V shed 3 bases, J shed 5 bases, and the junction held 6 bases outside the gene matches. The CDR3 nucleotides are TGTGCCAGCAGCTGGGAACAGGGGGCTGATAATTCACCCCTCCACTTT. Protein product: CASSWEQGADNSPLHF. Drawing the rest from reference TRBV5-8 and TRBJ1-6, the complete variable domain is EAGVTQSPTHLIKTRGQQATLRCSPISGHTSVYWYQQALGLGLQFLLWYDEGEERNRGNFPPRFSGRQFPNYSSELNVNALELEDSALYLCASSWEQGADNSPLHFGNGTRLTVT.

Only a few counts were recorded for this clone. V usage is TRBV5-4 and J usage is TRBJ2-7; TRBD2 agrees at 7 bases. The V gene's germline CDR1 is SGHNT and CDR2 YYREEE (reference sequence). V lost 0 bases, J lost 7 bases, and 7 bases stayed unmatched. The CDR3 contains 14 residues. The CDR3 region is CASSLVGGSEEQYF. CDR3 DNA: TGTGCCAGCAGCTTGGTGGGGGGGTCGGAAGAGCAGTACTTC.

This chain links TRBV13 with TRBJ1-2, with TRBD1 matching over 8 bases. J lost 2 bases, V lost 0 bases, and 2 bases had no gene match. CDR1 and CDR2 (germline): PRHDT, FYEKMQ (reference sequence). CDR3 size: 15 residues. CDR3 bases: TGTGCCAGCAGCTTAGGGGGACAGGTAAACTATGGCTACACCTTC. Protein product: CASSLGGQVNYGYTF. The full variable domain, rest sourced from reference TRBV13 and TRBJ1-2, is AAGVIQSPRHLIKEKRETATLKCYPIPRHDTVYWYQQGPGQDPQFLISFYEKMQSDKGSIPDRFSAQQFSDYHSELNMSSLELGDSALYFCASSLGGQVNYGYTFGSGTRLTVV.

The chain employs TRBV2 and TRBJ2-7; TRBD1 might be the D (6 bases). CDR1 and CDR2 (germline): SNHLY, FYNNEI. With 6 bases removed from V and 2 bases from J, the gap between germline ends came to 14 bases. This CDR3 contains 14 residues. CDR3 DNA: TGTGCCAGCAGGTTACAGGGTACTCCCTACGAGCAGTACTTC. Protein: CASRLQGTPYEQYF.

This clone was counted between two and nine times. The V call is TRBV6-6, the J call TRBJ2-7; 12 nucleotides line up with TRBD2. CDR1 is MNHNY and CDR2 is SVGAGI in the germline V gene (reference sequence). The V segment lost 5 bases and the J segment 4 bases; nucleotides outside the gene matches: 3. The CDR3 spans 14 residues. The CDR3 loop reads CASSLAGGPYEQYF. CDR3 DNA: TGTGCCAGCAGTCTAGCGGGAGGGCCTTACGAGCAGTACTTC.

The chain links TRBV6-5 to TRBJ2-7; D possibly corresponds to TRBD1 (6 bases). The CDR3 loop spans 15 amino acids. Germline loops: CDR1 MNHEY, CDR2 SVGAGI. Trimming removed 6 bases from V and 2 bases from J, with 17 bases in between. CDR3 sequence (DNA): TGTGCCAGCAGACCCACAGGGACCCAAACCTACGAGCAGTACTTC. Protein: CASRPTGTQTYEQYF.

The V call is TRBV28, the J call TRBJ1-4; D not resolved. Germline V gene sequence: CDR1 MDHEN, CDR2 SYDVKM. The CDR3 is made up of 14 amino acids. V lost 7 bases and J 5 bases, leaving 14 bases between the germline ends. CDR3 coding DNA: TGTGCCAGCACCTTTCTCGGTTCCAATGAAAAACTGTTTTTT. Translation gives CASTFLGSNEKLFF.

The CDR3 is CAWSAGTSRYNEQFF. The CDR3 DNA reads TGTGCCTGGAGCGCCGGGACTAGCAGATACAATGAGCAGTTCTTC. V is TRBV30 and J is TRBJ2-1, with 9 bases lining up with TRBD2. Unmatched junction bases numbered 7, after V lost 3 bases and J lost 4 bases. The CDR3 consists of 15 residues. Germline CDR1 GTSNPN, CDR2 SVGIG (reference sequence).